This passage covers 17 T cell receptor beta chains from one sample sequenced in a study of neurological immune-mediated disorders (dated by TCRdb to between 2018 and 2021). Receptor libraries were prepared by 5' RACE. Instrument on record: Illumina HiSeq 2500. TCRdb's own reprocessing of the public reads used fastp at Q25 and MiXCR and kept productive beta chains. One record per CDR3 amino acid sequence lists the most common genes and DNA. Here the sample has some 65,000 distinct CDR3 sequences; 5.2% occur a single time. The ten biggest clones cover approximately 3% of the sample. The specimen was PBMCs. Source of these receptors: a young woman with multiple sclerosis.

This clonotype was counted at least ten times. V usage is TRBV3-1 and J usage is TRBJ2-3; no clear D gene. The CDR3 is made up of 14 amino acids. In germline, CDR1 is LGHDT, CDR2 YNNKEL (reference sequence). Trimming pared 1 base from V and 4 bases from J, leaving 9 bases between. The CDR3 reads CASSQANSPDTQYF. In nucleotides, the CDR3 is TGTGCCAGCAGCCAAGCTAATAGCCCAGATACGCAGTATTTT.

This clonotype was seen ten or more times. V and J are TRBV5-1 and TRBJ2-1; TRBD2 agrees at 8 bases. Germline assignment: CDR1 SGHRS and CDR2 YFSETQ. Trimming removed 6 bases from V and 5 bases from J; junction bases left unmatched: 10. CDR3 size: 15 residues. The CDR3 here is CASTWAGGANNEQFF. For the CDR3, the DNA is TGCGCCAGCACCTGGGCCGGGGGGGCTAACAATGAGCAGTTCTTC.

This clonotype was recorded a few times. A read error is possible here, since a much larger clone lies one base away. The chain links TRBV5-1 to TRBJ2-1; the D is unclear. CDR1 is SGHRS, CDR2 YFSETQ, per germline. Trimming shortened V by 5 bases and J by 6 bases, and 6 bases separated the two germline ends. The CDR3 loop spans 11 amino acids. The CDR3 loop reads CASSTPNEQFF. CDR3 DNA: TGCGCCAGCAGTACACCCAATGAGCAGTTCTTC.

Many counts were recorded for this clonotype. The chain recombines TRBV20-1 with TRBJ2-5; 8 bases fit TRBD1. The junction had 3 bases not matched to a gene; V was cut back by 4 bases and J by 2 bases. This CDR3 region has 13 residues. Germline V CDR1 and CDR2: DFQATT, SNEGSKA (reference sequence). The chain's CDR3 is CSATGQAQETQYF. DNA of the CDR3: TGCAGTGCTACGGGACAGGCTCAAGAGACCCAGTACTTC.

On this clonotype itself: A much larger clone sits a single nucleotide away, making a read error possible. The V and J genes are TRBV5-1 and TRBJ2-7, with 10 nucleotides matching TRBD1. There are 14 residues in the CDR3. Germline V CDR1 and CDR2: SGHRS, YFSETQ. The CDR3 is CASSLSGQGYDQYF. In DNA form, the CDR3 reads TGCGCCAGCAGTTTGTCGGGACAGGGGTACGATCAGTACTTC.

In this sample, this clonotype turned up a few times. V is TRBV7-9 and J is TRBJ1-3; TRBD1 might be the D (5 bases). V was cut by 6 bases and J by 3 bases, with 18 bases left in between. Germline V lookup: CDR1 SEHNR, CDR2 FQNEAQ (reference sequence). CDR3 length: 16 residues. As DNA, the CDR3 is TGTGCCAGCAGTTTACCCCCGGGACTACTTGGAAACACCATATATTTT. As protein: CASSLPPGLLGNTIYF.

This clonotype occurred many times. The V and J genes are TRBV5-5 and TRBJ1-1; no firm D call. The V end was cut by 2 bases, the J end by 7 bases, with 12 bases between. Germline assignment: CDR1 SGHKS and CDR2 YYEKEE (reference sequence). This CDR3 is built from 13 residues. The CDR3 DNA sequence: TGTGCCAGCAGCTTTGCAGGTATTGGTGAAGCTTTCTTT. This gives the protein CASSFAGIGEAFF.

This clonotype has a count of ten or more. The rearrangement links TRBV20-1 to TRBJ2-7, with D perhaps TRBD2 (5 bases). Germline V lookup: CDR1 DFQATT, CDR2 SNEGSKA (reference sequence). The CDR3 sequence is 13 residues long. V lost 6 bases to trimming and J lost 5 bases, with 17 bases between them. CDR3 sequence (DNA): TGCAGTGCCCTAGGGTTAGGAGGCAACGAGCAGTACTTC. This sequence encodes CSALGLGGNEQYF.

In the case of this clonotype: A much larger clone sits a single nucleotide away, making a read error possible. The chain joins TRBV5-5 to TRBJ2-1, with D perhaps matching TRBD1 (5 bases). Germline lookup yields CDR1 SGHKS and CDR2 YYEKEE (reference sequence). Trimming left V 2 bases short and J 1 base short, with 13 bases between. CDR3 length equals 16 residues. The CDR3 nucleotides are TGTGCCAGCAGCTTTGGGGCTTGGAGATCCTACAATGAGCAGTTCTTC. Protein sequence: CASSFGAWRSYNEQFF.

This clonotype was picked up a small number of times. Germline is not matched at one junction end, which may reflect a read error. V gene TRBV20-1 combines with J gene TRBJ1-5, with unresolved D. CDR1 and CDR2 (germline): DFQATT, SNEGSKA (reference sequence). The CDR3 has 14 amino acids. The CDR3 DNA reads TGCAGTGCACCCACCCCCTCGGGCAATCAGCCCCAGAATTTT. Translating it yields CSAPTPSGNQPQNF.

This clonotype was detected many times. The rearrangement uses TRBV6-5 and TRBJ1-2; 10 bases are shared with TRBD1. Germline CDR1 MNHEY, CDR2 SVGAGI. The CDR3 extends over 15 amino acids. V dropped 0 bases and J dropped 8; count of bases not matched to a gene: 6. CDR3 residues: CASSYSSTGGWGYTF. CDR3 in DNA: TGTGCCAGCAGTTACTCGTCGACAGGGGGCTGGGGCTACACCTTC.

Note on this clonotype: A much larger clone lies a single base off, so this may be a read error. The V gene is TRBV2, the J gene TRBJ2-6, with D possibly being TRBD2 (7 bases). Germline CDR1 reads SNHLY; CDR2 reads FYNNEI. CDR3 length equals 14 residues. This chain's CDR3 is CASSAFGGAKVLTF. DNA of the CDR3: TGTGCCAGCAGTGCCTTTGGGGGGGCCAAAGTCCTGACTTTC.

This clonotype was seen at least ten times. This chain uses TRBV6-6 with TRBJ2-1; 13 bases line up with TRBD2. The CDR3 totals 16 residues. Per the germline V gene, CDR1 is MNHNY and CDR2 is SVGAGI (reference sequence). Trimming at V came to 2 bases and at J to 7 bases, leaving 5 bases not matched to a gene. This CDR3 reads CASSYGLAGVGNEQFF. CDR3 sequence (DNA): TGTGCCAGCAGTTACGGACTAGCGGGGGTGGGGAATGAGCAGTTCTTC.

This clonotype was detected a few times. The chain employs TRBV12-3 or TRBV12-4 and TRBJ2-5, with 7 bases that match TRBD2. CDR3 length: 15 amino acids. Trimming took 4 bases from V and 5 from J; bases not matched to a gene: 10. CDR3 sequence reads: CASSYVGGRGETQYF. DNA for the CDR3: TGTGCCAGCAGTTATGTAGGTGGGCGGGGGGAGACCCAGTACTTC.

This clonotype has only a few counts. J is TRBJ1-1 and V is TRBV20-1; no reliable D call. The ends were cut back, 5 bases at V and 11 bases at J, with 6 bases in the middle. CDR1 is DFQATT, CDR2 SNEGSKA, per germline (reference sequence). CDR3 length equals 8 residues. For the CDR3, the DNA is TGCAGTGCTCCGGTGGCTTTCTTT. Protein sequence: CSAPVAFF.

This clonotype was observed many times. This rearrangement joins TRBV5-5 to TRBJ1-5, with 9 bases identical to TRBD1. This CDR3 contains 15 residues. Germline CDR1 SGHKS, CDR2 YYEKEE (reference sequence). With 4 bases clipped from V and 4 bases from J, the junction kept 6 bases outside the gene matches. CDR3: CASSPVGQGNQPQHF. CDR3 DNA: TGTGCCAGCAGCCCCGTGGGACAGGGAAATCAGCCCCAGCATTTT.

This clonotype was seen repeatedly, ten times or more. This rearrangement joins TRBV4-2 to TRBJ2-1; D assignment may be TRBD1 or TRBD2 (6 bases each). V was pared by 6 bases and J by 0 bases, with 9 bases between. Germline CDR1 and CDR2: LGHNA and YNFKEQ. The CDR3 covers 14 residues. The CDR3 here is CASRGGNSYNEQFF. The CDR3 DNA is TGTGCCAGCAGAGGGGGGAACTCCTACAATGAGCAGTTCTTC.